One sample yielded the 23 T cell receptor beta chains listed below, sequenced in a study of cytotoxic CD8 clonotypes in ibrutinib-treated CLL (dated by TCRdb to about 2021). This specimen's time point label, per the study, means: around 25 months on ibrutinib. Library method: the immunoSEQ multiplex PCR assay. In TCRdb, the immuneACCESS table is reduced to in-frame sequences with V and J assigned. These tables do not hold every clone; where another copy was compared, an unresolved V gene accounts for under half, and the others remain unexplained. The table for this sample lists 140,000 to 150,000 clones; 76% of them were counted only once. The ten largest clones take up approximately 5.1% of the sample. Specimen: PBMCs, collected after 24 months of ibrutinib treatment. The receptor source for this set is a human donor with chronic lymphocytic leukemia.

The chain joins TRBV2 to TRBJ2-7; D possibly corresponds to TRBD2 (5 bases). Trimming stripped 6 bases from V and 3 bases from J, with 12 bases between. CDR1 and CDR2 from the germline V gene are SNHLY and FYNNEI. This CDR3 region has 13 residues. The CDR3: CASSPRVIYEQYF. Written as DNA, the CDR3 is TGTGCCAGCAGCCCGAGGGTAATCTACGAGCAGTACTTC.

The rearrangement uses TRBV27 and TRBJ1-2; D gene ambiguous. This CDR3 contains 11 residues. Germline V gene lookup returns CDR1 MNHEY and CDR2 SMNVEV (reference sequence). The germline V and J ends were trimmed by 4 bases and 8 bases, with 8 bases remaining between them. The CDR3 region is CASSSGKGYTF. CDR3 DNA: TGTGCCAGCAGTTCTGGAAAGGGCTACACCTTC.

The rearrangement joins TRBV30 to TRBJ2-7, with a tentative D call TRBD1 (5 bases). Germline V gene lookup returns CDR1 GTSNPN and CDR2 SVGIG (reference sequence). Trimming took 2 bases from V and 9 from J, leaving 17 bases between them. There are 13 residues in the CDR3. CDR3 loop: CAWSPQGPLGQYF. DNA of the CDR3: TGTGCCTGGAGTCCCCAGGGCCCCCTGGGGCAGTACTTC.

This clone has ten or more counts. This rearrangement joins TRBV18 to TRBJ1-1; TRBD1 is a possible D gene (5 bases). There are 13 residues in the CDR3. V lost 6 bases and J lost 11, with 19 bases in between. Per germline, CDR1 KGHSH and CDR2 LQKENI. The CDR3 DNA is TGTGCCAGCTCCCCATCGGTCTCCGGGGCCGCTTTCTTT. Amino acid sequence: CASSPSVSGAAFF.

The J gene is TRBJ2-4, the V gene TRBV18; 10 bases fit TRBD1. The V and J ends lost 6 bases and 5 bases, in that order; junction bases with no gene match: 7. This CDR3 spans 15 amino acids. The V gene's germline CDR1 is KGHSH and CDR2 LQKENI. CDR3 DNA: TGTGCCAGCTCGCCAGGGACAGGGGCGGAAAACATTCAGTACTTC. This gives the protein CASSPGTGAENIQYF.

The chain's CDR3 is CASSRPGGGVEAFF. CDR3 DNA: TGTGCCAGCAGCCGCCCAGGGGGGGGCGTTGAAGCTTTCTTT. This sequence joins TRBV11-2 and TRBJ1-1; TRBD1 matches at 7 bases. CDR1 is SGHAT, CDR2 FQNNGV, per germline. This CDR3 is built from 14 residues. V trimming: 5 bases; J trimming: 7 bases; junction bases outside the gene matches: 10.

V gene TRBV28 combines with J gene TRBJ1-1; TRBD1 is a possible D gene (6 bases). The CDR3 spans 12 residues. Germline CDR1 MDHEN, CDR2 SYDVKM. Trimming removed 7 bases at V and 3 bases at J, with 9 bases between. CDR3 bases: TGTGCCAGCAACGAGGGGGACACTGAAGCTTTCTTT. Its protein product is CASNEGDTEAFF.

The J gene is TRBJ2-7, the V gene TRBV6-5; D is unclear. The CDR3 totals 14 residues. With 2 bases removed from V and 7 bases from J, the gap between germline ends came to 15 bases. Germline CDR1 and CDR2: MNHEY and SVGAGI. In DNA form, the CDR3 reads TGTGCCAGCAGTTACAACGGACGGAGTCGAGAGCAGTACTTC. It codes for CASSYNGRSREQYF.

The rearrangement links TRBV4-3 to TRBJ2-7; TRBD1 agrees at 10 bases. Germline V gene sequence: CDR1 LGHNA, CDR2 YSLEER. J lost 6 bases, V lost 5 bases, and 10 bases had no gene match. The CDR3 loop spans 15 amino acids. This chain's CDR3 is CASSTGTGATIEQYF. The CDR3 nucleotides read TGCGCCAGCAGCACCGGGACAGGGGCGACTATCGAGCAGTACTTC.

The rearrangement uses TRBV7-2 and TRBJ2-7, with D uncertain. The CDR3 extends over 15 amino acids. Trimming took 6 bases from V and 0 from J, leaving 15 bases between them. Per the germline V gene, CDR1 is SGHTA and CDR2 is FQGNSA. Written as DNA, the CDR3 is TGTGCCAGCAGGCCTTTGGCGACGAGCTCCTACGAGCAGTACTTC. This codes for CASRPLATSSYEQYF. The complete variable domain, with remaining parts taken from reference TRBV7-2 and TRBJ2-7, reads GAGVSQSPSNKVTEKGKDVELRCDPISGHTALYWYRQSLGQGLEFLIYFQGNSAPDKSGLPSDRFSAERTGGSVSTLTIQRTQQEDSAVYLCASRPLATSSYEQYFGPGTRLTVT.

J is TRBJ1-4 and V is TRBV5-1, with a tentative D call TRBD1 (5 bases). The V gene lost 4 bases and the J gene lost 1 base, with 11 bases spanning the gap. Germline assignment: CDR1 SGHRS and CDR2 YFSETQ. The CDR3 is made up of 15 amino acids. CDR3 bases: TGCGCCAGCAGCAAAGGCCAGGGAACTAATGAAAAACTGTTTTTT. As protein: CASSKGQGTNEKLFF.

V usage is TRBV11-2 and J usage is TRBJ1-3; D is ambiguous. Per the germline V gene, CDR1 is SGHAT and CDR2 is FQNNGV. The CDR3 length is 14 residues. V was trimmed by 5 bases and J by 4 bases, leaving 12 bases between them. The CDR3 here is CASSPGSTGNTIYF. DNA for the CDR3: TGTGCCAGCAGCCCCGGCAGTACGGGAAACACCATATATTTT.

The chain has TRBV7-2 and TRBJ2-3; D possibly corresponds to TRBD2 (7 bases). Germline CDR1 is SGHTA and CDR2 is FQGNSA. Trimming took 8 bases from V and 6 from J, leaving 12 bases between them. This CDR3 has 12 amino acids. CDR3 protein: CASRPGGDTQYF. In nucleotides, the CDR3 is TGTGCCAGCCGCCCGGGGGGCGATACGCAGTATTTT.

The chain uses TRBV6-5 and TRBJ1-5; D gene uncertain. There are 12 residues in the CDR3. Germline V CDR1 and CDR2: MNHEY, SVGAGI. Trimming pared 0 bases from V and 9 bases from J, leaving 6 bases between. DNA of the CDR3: TGTGCCAGCAGTTACTCGTACGGGCCCCAGCATTTT. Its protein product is CASSYSYGPQHF.

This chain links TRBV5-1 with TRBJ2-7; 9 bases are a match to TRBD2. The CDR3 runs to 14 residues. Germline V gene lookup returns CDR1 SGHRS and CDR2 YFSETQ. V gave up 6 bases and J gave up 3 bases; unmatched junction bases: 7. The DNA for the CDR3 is TGCGCCAGCACCTTTGCGGGAGGGGGCTACGAGCAGTACTTC. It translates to CASTFAGGGYEQYF.

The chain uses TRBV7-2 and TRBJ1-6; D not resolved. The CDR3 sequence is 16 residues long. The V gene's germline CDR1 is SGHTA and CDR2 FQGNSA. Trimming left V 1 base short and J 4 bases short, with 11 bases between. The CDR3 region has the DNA TGTGCCAGCAGCTTAGTTTCAGGCAATTATAATTCACCCCTCCACTTT. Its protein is CASSLVSGNYNSPLHF. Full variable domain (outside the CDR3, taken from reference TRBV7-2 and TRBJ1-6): GAGVSQSPSNKVTEKGKDVELRCDPISGHTALYWYRQSLGQGLEFLIYFQGNSAPDKSGLPSDRFSAERTGGSVSTLTIQRTQQEDSAVYLCASSLVSGNYNSPLHFGNGTRLTVT.

The CDR3 is CSVRRAPPTEAFF. The CDR3 nucleotides are TGCAGCGTCCGAAGGGCGCCCCCCACTGAAGCTTTCTTT. V is TRBV29-1 and J is TRBJ1-1; no clear D gene. Per the germline V gene, CDR1 is SQVTM and CDR2 is ANQGSEA. Between the trimmed V and J ends, which lost 6 bases and 4 bases, there was a span of 15 bases. This CDR3 comprises 13 residues. Using reference TRBV29-1 and TRBJ1-1 for the parts outside the CDR3, the full variable domain is SAVISQKPSRDICQRGTSLTIQCQVDSQVTMMFWYRQQPGQSLTLIATANQGSEATYESGFVIDKFPISRPNLTFSTLTVSNMSPEDSSIYLCSVRRAPPTEAFFGQGTRLTVV.

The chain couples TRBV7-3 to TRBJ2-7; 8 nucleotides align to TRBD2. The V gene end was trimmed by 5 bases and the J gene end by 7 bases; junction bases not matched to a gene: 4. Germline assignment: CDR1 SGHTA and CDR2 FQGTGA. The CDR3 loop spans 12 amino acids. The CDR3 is CASSPTGGEQYF. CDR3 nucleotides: TGTGCCAGCAGCCCCACGGGGGGGGAGCAGTACTTC.

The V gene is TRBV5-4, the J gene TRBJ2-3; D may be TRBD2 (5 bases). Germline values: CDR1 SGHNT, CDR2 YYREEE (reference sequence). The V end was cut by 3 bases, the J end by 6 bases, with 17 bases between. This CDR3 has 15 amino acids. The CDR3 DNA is TGTGCCAGCAGCTCCGGGAAGCGGCCCGGGGATACGCAGTATTTT. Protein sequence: CASSSGKRPGDTQYF.

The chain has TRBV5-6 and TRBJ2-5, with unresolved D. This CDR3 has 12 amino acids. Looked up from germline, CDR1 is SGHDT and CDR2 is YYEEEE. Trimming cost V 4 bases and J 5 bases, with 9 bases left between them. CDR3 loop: CASSGVEETQYF. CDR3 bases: TGTGCCAGCAGCGGGGTCGAGGAGACCCAGTACTTC.

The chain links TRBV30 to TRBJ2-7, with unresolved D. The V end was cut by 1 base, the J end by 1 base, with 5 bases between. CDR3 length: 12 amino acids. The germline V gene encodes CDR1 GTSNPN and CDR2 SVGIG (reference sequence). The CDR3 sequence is CAWSGFSYEQYF. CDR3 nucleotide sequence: TGTGCCTGGAGTGGGTTTTCCTACGAGCAGTACTTC.

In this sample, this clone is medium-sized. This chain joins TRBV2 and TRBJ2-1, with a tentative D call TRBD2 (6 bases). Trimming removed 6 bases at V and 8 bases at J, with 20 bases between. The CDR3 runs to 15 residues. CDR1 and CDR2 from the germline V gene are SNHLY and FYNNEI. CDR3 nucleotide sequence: TGTGCCAGCAGGACGGGGCCAACCTCGGGGGATGAGCAGTTCTTC. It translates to CASRTGPTSGDEQFF. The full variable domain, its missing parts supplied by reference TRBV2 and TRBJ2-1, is EPEVTQTPSHQVTQMGQEVILRCVPISNHLYFYWYRQILGQKVEFLVSFYNNEISEKSEIFDDQFSVERPDGSNFTLKIRSTKLEDSAMYFCASRTGPTSGDEQFFGPGTRLTVL.

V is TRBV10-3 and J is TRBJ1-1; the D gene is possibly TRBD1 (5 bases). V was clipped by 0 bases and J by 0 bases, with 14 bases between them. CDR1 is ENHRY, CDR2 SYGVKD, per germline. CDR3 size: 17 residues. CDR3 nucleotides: TGTGCCATCAGTGAGTCGGCGCAGGGCTATATGAACACTGAAGCTTTCTTT. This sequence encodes CAISESAQGYMNTEAFF.